This TCR beta chain came from a study of blood T cell repertoires in COVID-19. Across the whole study: PBMCs, B-cell-depleted T cells, or T cells were the source of the cDNA or gDNA that made up the material.

This clone was seen a few times. V was trimmed by 0 bases and J by 1 base, leaving 11 bases between them. Germline CDR1 is SGDLS and CDR2 is YYNGEE. This CDR3 has 16 residues. In the original workflow: Estimation of nucleated cell counts relied on the amplification of reference gene primers. Sequenced by immunoSEQ multiplex PCR; TCRdb stores in-frame clones only, minus some. V and J calls plus clone size are reproduced from that table; the DNA served to infer D and trimming. The table shows approximately 120,000 clones, with around four fifths occurring only once. Seattle patients were enrolled during active infection and followed longitudinally.

V gene TRBV9 combines with J gene TRBJ1-3, with a tentative D call TRBD1 (5 bases). The sequence derives from an elderly man with COVID-19, enrolled during active disease. Source material: peripheral blood. CDR3: CASSVEAGGSGNTIYF. CDR3 bases: TGTGCCAGCAGCGTAGAGGCCGGGGGATCTGGAAACACCATATATTTT.